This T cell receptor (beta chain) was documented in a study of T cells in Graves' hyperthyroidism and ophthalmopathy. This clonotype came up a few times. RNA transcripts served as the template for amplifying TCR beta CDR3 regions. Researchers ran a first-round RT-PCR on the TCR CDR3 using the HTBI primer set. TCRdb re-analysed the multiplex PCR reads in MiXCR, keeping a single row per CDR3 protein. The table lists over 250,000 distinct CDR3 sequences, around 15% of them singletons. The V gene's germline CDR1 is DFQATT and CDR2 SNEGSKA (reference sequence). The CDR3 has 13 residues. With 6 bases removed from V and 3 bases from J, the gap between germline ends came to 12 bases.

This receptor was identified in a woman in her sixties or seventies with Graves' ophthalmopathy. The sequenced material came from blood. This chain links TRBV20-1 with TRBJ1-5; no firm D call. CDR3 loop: CSANQNNNQPQHF. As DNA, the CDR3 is TGCAGTGCCAATCAGAATAACAATCAGCCCCAGCATTTT.